These 20 T cell receptor beta chains were sequenced from one sample in a study of CD8 T cells in Susac syndrome. RNA in amounts of roughly 0.5 to 1 ug was reverse transcribed with random hexamers. TCRdb called the immunoSEQ multiplex PCR reads again in MiXCR, with one record for every CDR3 protein. The sample records some 57,000 distinct CDR3 sequences, roughly 92% being singletons. The material sequenced was CD8+ T cells from PBMCs. These receptors all stem from a human donor in good health.

The chain links TRBV6-1 to TRBJ1-6, with 9 positions matching TRBD1. CDR3 length: 19 amino acids. Germline CDR1 is MNHNS and CDR2 is SASEGT. Trimming at V came to 6 bases and at J to 0 bases, leaving 12 bases not matched to a gene. The CDR3 DNA sequence: TGTGCCAGCAGATGGGACAGGGAACTCTCCAACTCCTATAATTCACCCCTCCACTTT. Encoded protein: CASRWDRELSNSYNSPLHF.

This chain joins TRBV12-3 or TRBV12-4 and TRBJ2-4; TRBD2 matches 8 bases. V shed 5 bases and J 6 bases; nucleotides not matched to a gene: 9. The length of the CDR3 is 15 residues. The CDR3 DNA reads TGTGCCAGCAGTCCCGCCGGGACTAGTGCAAACATTCAGTACTTC. Its protein product is CASSPAGTSANIQYF.

The rearrangement uses TRBV14 and TRBJ2-7, with a tentative D call TRBD1 (6 bases). The germline V gene has CDR1 SGHDN and CDR2 FVKESK. The CDR3 is made up of 15 amino acids. V was trimmed by 0 bases and J by 3 bases, leaving 12 bases between them. CDR3 DNA sequence: TGTGCCAGCAGCCAAGAGACAGGACCCAACTACGAGCAGTACTTC. This translates into CASSQETGPNYEQYF.

The J gene is TRBJ2-1, the V gene TRBV7-9, with 13 bases matching TRBD2. This CDR3 has 17 amino acids. J was trimmed by 3 bases and V by 3 bases; bases with no gene match: 5. Germline CDR1 is SEHNR and CDR2 is FQNEAQ (reference sequence). CDR3 residues: CASSLTSGGPLYNEQFF. CDR3 bases: TGTGCCAGCAGCTTGACTAGCGGGGGGCCCCTCTACAATGAGCAGTTCTTC.

As DNA, the CDR3 is TGTGCCAGCAGCTTGGATCCGGGAATCGACTACGAGCAGTACTTC. Translated: CASSLDPGIDYEQYF. The chain is built from TRBV5-6 and TRBJ2-7, with D tentatively TRBD2 (5 bases). CDR1 and CDR2 from the germline V gene are SGHDT and YYEEEE. This CDR3 region has 15 residues. V lost 0 bases to trimming and J lost 3 bases, with 13 bases between them.

The V and J genes are TRBV5-6 and TRBJ2-1; 7 nucleotides agree with TRBD2. The trim removed 0 bases at V and 0 bases at J, leaving 6 bases unmatched. The germline V gene has CDR1 SGHDT and CDR2 YYEEEE. The CDR3 sequence is 17 residues long. The CDR3 reads CASSLGSGKSSYNEQFF. Written as DNA, the CDR3 is TGTGCCAGCAGCTTGGGCAGCGGGAAGAGCTCCTACAATGAGCAGTTCTTC.

The chain employs TRBV13 and TRBJ1-1, with D possibly TRBD1 on 5 matching bases. The germline V gene has CDR1 PRHDT and CDR2 FYEKMQ (reference sequence). Trimming pared 2 bases from V and 4 bases from J, leaving 14 bases between. The CDR3 consists of 15 residues. The CDR3 bases are TGTGCCAGCAGCTTATCAGGGATCGTTTTCACTGAAGCTTTCTTT. Translating gives CASSLSGIVFTEAFF.

CDR3 DNA sequence: TGCGCCAGCAGCCAAGATAGAGAGAGCTATGGCTACACCTTC. Translation gives CASSQDRESYGYTF. The chain combines TRBV4-3 with TRBJ1-2; no definite D call. Germline V CDR1 and CDR2: LGHNA, YSLEER. The V and J ends lost 0 bases and 4 bases respectively, with 9 bases between them. This CDR3 comprises 14 residues.

This clonotype was recorded only once. This sequence joins TRBV6-1 and TRBJ2-7, with 8 bases aligning to TRBD1. After removal of 6 bases from V and 2 bases from J, the junction contained 12 bases not matched to a gene. The CDR3 covers 16 residues. Germline V gene lookup returns CDR1 MNHNS and CDR2 SASEGT. CDR3 loop: CASSSTRDRLTYEQYF. The CDR3 nucleotides read TGTGCCAGCAGCAGCACGAGGGACAGGCTGACCTACGAGCAGTACTTC.

This chain uses TRBV27 with TRBJ2-7; D is unresolved. The CDR3 sequence is 15 residues long. Germline lookup yields CDR1 MNHEY and CDR2 SMNVEV (reference sequence). Trimming removed 5 bases at V and 0 bases at J, with 14 bases between. CDR3 in amino acids: CASSPSDRNSYEQYF. For the CDR3, the DNA is TGTGCCAGCAGTCCAAGTGACCGAAACTCCTACGAGCAGTACTTC.

The gene calls are TRBV7-6 and TRBJ2-7; the match to TRBD1 covers 7 bases. Germline V gene data show CDR1 as SGHVS and CDR2 as FNYEAQ. With 1 base clipped from V and 6 bases from J, the junction kept 3 bases outside the gene matches. This CDR3 region has 13 residues. This chain's CDR3 is CASSLGPGGEQYF. DNA for the CDR3: TGTGCCAGCAGCTTAGGCCCAGGGGGCGAGCAGTACTTC. Filled out from reference TRBV7-6 and TRBJ2-7, the complete variable domain reads GAGVSQSPRYKVTKRGQDVALRCDPISGHVSLYWYRQALGQGPEFLTYFNYEAQQDKSGLPNDRFSAERPEGSISTLTIQRTEQRDSAMYRCASSLGPGGEQYFGPGTRLTVT.

This chain uses TRBV7-9 with TRBJ1-6; no definite D call. V dropped 5 bases and J dropped 2 bases, with 10 bases sitting between them. CDR1 SEHNR and CDR2 FQNEAQ come from the germline V gene (reference sequence). The CDR3 consists of 15 residues. The CDR3 region is CASSPPSPYNSPLHF. Written as DNA, the CDR3 is TGTGCCAGCAGCCCCCCCTCCCCCTATAATTCACCCCTCCACTTT.

Comments on this clonotype: A junction end diverges from the germline sequence, so it may reflect a read error. The chain combines TRBV27 with TRBJ2-2, with 13 bases fitting TRBD2. This CDR3 region has 17 residues. Germline V lookup: CDR1 MNHEY, CDR2 SMNVEV (reference sequence). CDR3 loop: CASSPAGLAGNTGELLF. The CDR3 nucleotides read TGTGCCAGCAGTCCTGCGGGACTAGCGGGGAACACCGGGGAGCTGCTTTTT.

J is TRBJ2-7 and V is TRBV6-5; D is perhaps TRBD1 (5 bases). V lost 0 bases, J lost 3 bases, and 6 bases lay in between. The CDR3 extends over 13 amino acids. Germline V gene lookup returns CDR1 MNHEY and CDR2 SVGAGI. The CDR3 nucleotides are TGTGCCAGCAGTTACTCCGACAGCTACGAGCAGTACTTC. Encoded protein: CASSYSDSYEQYF.

The chain recombines TRBV19 with TRBJ2-1; 9 bases are shared with TRBD1. The V gene's germline CDR1 is LNHDA and CDR2 SQIVND (reference sequence). Trimming removed 5 bases from V and 6 bases from J; junction bases left unmatched: 8. This CDR3 is built from 15 residues. In nucleotides, the CDR3 is TGTGCCAGTAGTCTGGGACAGGGACCTTTCAATGAGCAGTTCTTC. As protein: CASSLGQGPFNEQFF.

This chain connects TRBV2 to TRBJ2-7; TRBD1 is a possible D gene (5 bases). The CDR3 covers 13 residues. The V gene's germline CDR1 is SNHLY and CDR2 FYNNEI. V lost 10 bases to trimming and J lost 1 base, with 14 bases between them. CDR3 residues: CAIDNRNSYEQYF. The CDR3, as DNA: TGTGCCATCGATAACAGGAATTCCTACGAGCAGTACTTC. Looking up the rest from reference TRBV2 and TRBJ2-7 gives the full variable domain: EPEVTQTPSHQVTQMGQEVILRCVPISNHLYFYWYRQILGQKVEFLVSFYNNEISEKSEIFDDQFSVERPDGSNFTLKIRSTKLEDSAMYFCAIDNRNSYEQYFGPGTRLTVT.

V usage is TRBV4-2 and J usage is TRBJ1-1; TRBD1 matches at 8 bases. This CDR3 has 16 residues. Per germline, CDR1 LGHNA and CDR2 YNFKEQ. Unmatched junction bases numbered 8, after V lost 5 bases and J lost 0 bases. The DNA for the CDR3 is TGTGCCAGCAGCTTCGACCCCAGGGGGCTGAACACTGAAGCTTTCTTT. This translates into CASSFDPRGLNTEAFF.

The V gene is TRBV11-2, the J gene TRBJ2-5; a possible D gene is TRBD1 (6 bases). The ends were cut back, 6 bases at V and 1 base at J, with 12 bases in the middle. CDR3 length equals 14 residues. Looked up from germline, CDR1 is SGHAT and CDR2 is FQNNGV. The CDR3 sequence is CASRLQGIQETQYF. In nucleotides, the CDR3 is TGTGCCAGCAGGTTACAGGGAATCCAAGAGACCCAGTACTTC.

This chain uses TRBV3-1 with TRBJ2-7, with 9 bases matching TRBD1. The germline V gene encodes CDR1 LGHDT and CDR2 YNNKEL (reference sequence). V dropped 4 bases and J dropped 3; count of bases not matched to a gene: 4. This CDR3 is built from 14 residues. CDR3 sequence: CASSPGTGIYEQYF. The CDR3 DNA reads as TGTGCCAGCAGCCCCGGGACAGGGATCTACGAGCAGTACTTC.

This clonotype was picked up one time. This chain connects TRBV29-1 to TRBJ2-1, with D unresolved. The germline CDR1 and CDR2 sequences are SQVTM and ANQGSEA. This CDR3 is 12 amino acids long. Trimming shortened V by 8 bases and J by 0 bases, and 8 bases separated the two germline ends. In DNA, the CDR3 is TGCAGCCAGGTTAGCTCCTACAATGAGCAGTTCTTC. This codes for CSQVSSYNEQFF.